This TCR beta chain emerged from a study of T cell repertoires and HLA-DP antigens. Study as a whole: DNA input averaged around 200 ng in sorted CD137+CD4+ and about 1,300 ng in pre-culture CD4+. Findings and limits, study-wide: Previously undetected clones averaged approximately 35% and 51% against the two alleles respectively. Responder cells were total CD4+ cells with a HeLa antigen-presenting system.

Only in-frame clones appear in the TCRdb table, and some are missing; sequencing was by immunoSEQ multiplex PCR. The sample yields tens of thousands of clones, about four fifths seen once. Remarks on this clone: Antigen specificity is unknown.

The CDR3 spans 18 residues. V lost 6 bases to trimming and J lost 2 bases; unmatched junction nucleotides: 17. CDR1 and CDR2 from the germline V gene are SGHVS and FNYEAQ. The V gene is TRBV7-6, the J gene TRBJ2-5; 8 bases fit TRBD2. The sequence was obtained from a man in his 60s in good health and CMV-seronegative. The sequenced material came from CD4+ T cells from PBMCs. Written as DNA, the CDR3 is TGTGCCAGCAGTTCCAGCCTCCTACTAGCGGAAGGACAAGAGACCCAGTACTTC. This codes for CASSSSLLLAEGQETQYF.